The 32 T cell receptor beta chains given below trace back to one sample, sequenced in a study of T cells in Graves' hyperthyroidism and ophthalmopathy. The TCR beta CDR3 regions underwent amplification using RNA transcripts as the source. When the TCR CDR3 underwent first-round RT-PCR, the HTBI primer set was used. TCRdb fed the multiplex PCR reads into MiXCR, producing one record per CDR3 protein. This table has about 480,000 distinct CDR3 sequences, around 22% appearing once. The sequencing sample was made of blood. The source of these receptors is a woman between 25 and 40 years old with Graves' ophthalmopathy.

The table lists this clonotype with many counts. The V and J genes are TRBV6-1 and TRBJ2-2, with no clear D. The CDR3 runs 13 residues. Germline V gene lookup returns CDR1 MNHNS and CDR2 SASEGT. V was trimmed by 3 bases and J by 5 bases, leaving 7 bases between them. CDR3 sequence: CASSDGVTGELFF. The CDR3 nucleotides read TGTGCCAGCAGTGATGGGGTAACCGGGGAGCTGTTTTTT.

The sample holds many counts of this clonotype. This rearrangement joins TRBV7-8 to TRBJ2-2; D is undetermined. Germline V gene lookup returns CDR1 SGHVS and CDR2 FQNEAQ. This CDR3 is 12 amino acids long. V was cut by 5 bases and J by 5 bases, with 6 bases left in between. The DNA for the CDR3 is TGTGCCAGCAGCACCGAAACCGGGGAGCTGTTTTTT. This sequence encodes CASSTETGELFF.

There are many counts of this clonotype. V gene TRBV2 combines with J gene TRBJ1-2, with D possibly being TRBD1 (6 bases). The CDR3 consists of 13 residues. Germline V gene sequence: CDR1 SNHLY, CDR2 FYNNEI. The ends were cut back, 5 bases at V and 5 bases at J, with 12 bases in the middle. The CDR3 is CASSSGTPYGYTF. The CDR3 DNA sequence: TGTGCCAGCAGTTCCGGGACACCATATGGCTACACCTTC.

The count of this clonotype is one. V usage is TRBV20-1 and J usage is TRBJ1-1; 10 bases fit TRBD1. The length of the CDR3 is 14 residues. Losses at the gene ends were 6 bases for V and 2 bases for J; bases not matched to a gene: 6. Germline CDR1 is DFQATT and CDR2 is SNEGSKA (reference sequence). The DNA for the CDR3 is TGCAGTGCCTCGGACAGGGGGACCAACACTGAAGCTTTCTTT. It codes for CSASDRGTNTEAFF.

Ten or more counts support this clonotype. The chain has TRBV6-1 and TRBJ2-5, with TRBD2 matching 16 bases. The CDR3 runs 16 residues. CDR1 and CDR2 (germline): MNHNS, SASEGT. Trimming cost V 3 bases and J 6 bases; bases outside gene matches: 4. For the CDR3, the DNA is TGTGCCAGCAGTGAGGGACTAGCGGGGGGGATGAAGACCCAGTACTTC. Amino acid sequence: CASSEGLAGGMKTQYF.

This clonotype has a count of ten or more. V gene TRBV6-1 combines with J gene TRBJ2-7; TRBD1 agrees at 8 bases. Trimming took 1 base from V and 1 from J; bases not matched to a gene: 6. Germline lookup yields CDR1 MNHNS and CDR2 SASEGT. This CDR3 region has 16 residues. The CDR3 DNA is TGTGCCAGCAGTGAAGGGAGGACAGGGCCTTCCTACGAGCAGTACTTC. As protein: CASSEGRTGPSYEQYF.

This chain connects TRBV6-1 to TRBJ2-7; D may be TRBD1 or TRBD2 (5 bases each). Germline-derived CDR1 and CDR2 are MNHNS and SASEGT. The CDR3 length is 14 residues. Trimming removed 6 bases from V and 0 bases from J, with 12 bases in between. The CDR3 here is CASSAGTFSYEQYF. Here the CDR3 DNA reads TGTGCCAGCAGCGCCGGGACCTTCTCCTACGAGCAGTACTTC.

The table lists this clonotype with many counts. The rearrangement links TRBV19 to TRBJ2-7; TRBD1 matches 7 bases. The V gene's germline CDR1 is LNHDA and CDR2 SQIVND (reference sequence). Trimming cost V 3 bases and J 2 bases; bases outside gene matches: 7. CDR3 length equals 15 residues. The CDR3 region has the DNA TGTGCCAGTAGTATTGTTTGGGACAGTGCCTACGAGCAGTACTTC. Amino acids: CASSIVWDSAYEQYF.

Many counts were recorded for this clonotype. The chain carries TRBV19 and TRBJ1-5; no reliable D call. The V and J ends lost 3 bases and 5 bases respectively, with 8 bases between them. In germline, CDR1 is LNHDA, CDR2 SQIVND (reference sequence). The length of the CDR3 is 13 residues. Written as DNA, the CDR3 is TGTGCCAGTAGTATGGGTTTTGATCAGCCCCAGCATTTT. It translates to CASSMGFDQPQHF.

This clonotype was detected ten times or more. The gene calls are TRBV10-3 and TRBJ1-1; TRBD1 might be the D (6 bases). CDR1 and CDR2 from the germline V gene are ENHRY and SYGVKD. The CDR3 contains 16 residues. V lost 7 bases, J lost 0 bases, and 18 bases lay in between. The DNA for the CDR3 is TGTGCCATCACCGCTGGGGGGGGGGCAATGAACACTGAAGCTTTCTTT. Protein product: CAITAGGGAMNTEAFF.

V is TRBV12-3 or TRBV12-4 and J is TRBJ2-5, with 13 bases matching TRBD2. The CDR3 has 16 residues. Trimming cost V 6 bases and J 5 bases; bases outside gene matches: 9. The CDR3: CASSSGLAGVAETQYF. CDR3 in DNA: TGTGCCAGCAGCTCAGGACTAGCGGGAGTCGCCGAGACCCAGTACTTC.

This clonotype was seen only a few times. The gene calls are TRBV18 and TRBJ2-7; D not resolved. This CDR3 is 15 amino acids long. V dropped 3 bases and J dropped 3 bases, with 15 bases sitting between them. CDR1 is KGHSH and CDR2 is LQKENI in the germline V gene. DNA for the CDR3: TGTGCCAGCTCACCTACTAAGGCGGCAGGCTACGAGCAGTACTTC. This codes for CASSPTKAAGYEQYF.

This clonotype showed up many times. The gene calls are TRBV28 and TRBJ1-1; D is uncertain. The CDR3 loop spans 14 amino acids. Trimming left V 5 bases short and J 3 bases short, with 13 bases between. Germline V CDR1 and CDR2: MDHEN, SYDVKM. The DNA of the CDR3 is TGTGCCAGCAGTCGGACGGCCTCGGACACTGAAGCTTTCTTT. Protein product: CASSRTASDTEAFF.

CDR3: CASSRLGGGSYSYEQYF. In DNA, the CDR3 is TGTGCCAGCAGTCGACTAGGTGGCGGGAGTTACTCCTACGAGCAGTACTTC. This chain uses TRBV6-4 with TRBJ2-7; TRBD2 matches 7 bases. The V segment lost 5 bases and the J segment 0 bases; nucleotides outside the gene matches: 13. The length of the CDR3 is 17 residues. Germline V gives CDR1 MRHNA, CDR2 SNTAGT.

This clonotype was seen ten or more times. V gene TRBV28 combines with J gene TRBJ1-2, with D hard to call. Trimming removed 1 base at V and 4 bases at J, with 7 bases between. Germline V lookup: CDR1 MDHEN, CDR2 SYDVKM. This CDR3 is built from 13 residues. CDR3 residues: CASSLFKVYGYTF. For the CDR3, the DNA is TGTGCCAGCAGTTTATTTAAAGTCTATGGCTACACCTTC.

The table lists this clonotype with many counts. The rearrangement uses TRBV19 and TRBJ1-2, with 7 bases that match TRBD1. V lost 4 bases, J lost 6 bases, and 17 bases stayed unmatched. Germline lookup yields CDR1 LNHDA and CDR2 SQIVND (reference sequence). This CDR3 has 17 amino acids. The CDR3 nucleotides are TGTGCCAGTAGTAGCCACACAGGGGTCATCCTGCTTAATGGCTACACCTTC. Amino acids: CASSSHTGVILLNGYTF.

The chain links TRBV7-9 to TRBJ2-5, with D perhaps matching TRBD1 or TRBD2 (5 bases each). The CDR3 has 14 residues. V was trimmed by 1 base and J by 4 bases, leaving 10 bases between them. Germline CDR1 and CDR2: SEHNR and FQNEAQ (reference sequence). The CDR3 DNA sequence: TGTGCCAGCAGCTTAGGAGGGGACGGAGAGACCCAGTACTTC. This translates into CASSLGGDGETQYF.

Points on this clonotype: At one boundary the junction diverges from the germline segment, which might be a read error. The chain combines TRBV3-1 with TRBJ1-1; D is uncertain. In germline, CDR1 is LGHDT, CDR2 YNNKEL (reference sequence). The CDR3 spans 15 residues. In nucleotides, the CDR3 is TGTGCCAGCGGCCAAGAAATTCGACCGGGCACTGAAGCTTTCTTT. Its protein product is CASGQEIRPGTEAFF.

Only a few counts were recorded for this clonotype. The rearrangement uses TRBV12-3 or TRBV12-4 and TRBJ2-1; 10 bases fit TRBD2. The CDR3 spans 13 residues. CDR3 nucleotide sequence: TGTGTCTCCCAAGCGGGGGGGCGGTATGAGCAGTTCTTC. Protein: CVSQAGGRYEQFF.

This clonotype has at least ten counts. The V call is TRBV6-1, the J call TRBJ1-5, with a possible D match to TRBD1 (5 bases). V dropped 7 bases and J dropped 0 bases, with 10 bases sitting between them. Germline CDR1 MNHNS, CDR2 SASEGT. The CDR3 extends over 14 amino acids. The CDR3 here is CASKDRNSNQPQHF. The CDR3 DNA reads as TGTGCCAGCAAAGACAGAAATAGCAATCAGCCCCAGCATTTT.

This clonotype was recorded many times. The V gene is TRBV30, the J gene TRBJ1-5; TRBD1 is a possible D gene (5 bases). The CDR3 loop spans 19 amino acids. Germline CDR1 GTSNPN, CDR2 SVGIG (reference sequence). V was trimmed by 4 bases and J by 6 bases, leaving 31 bases between them. CDR3 nucleotide sequence: TGTGCCTGGACTTTCTACATTAACCGACAGCCACGGATGTGTCAGCCCCAGCATTTT. This codes for CAWTFYINRQPRMCQPQHF.

There are many counts of this clonotype. The gene calls are TRBV5-1 and TRBJ2-7, with D hard to call. V lost 4 bases and J 5 bases, leaving 7 bases between the germline ends. CDR3 length equals 11 residues. CDR1 and CDR2 from the germline V gene are SGHRS and YFSETQ. In DNA form, the CDR3 reads TGCGCCAGCAGCCTAAACAACGAGCAGTACTTC. Translation gives CASSLNNEQYF.

The chain is built from TRBV6-1 and TRBJ2-7; no definite D call. Germline V gene lookup returns CDR1 MNHNS and CDR2 SASEGT. The CDR3 extends over 14 amino acids. V lost 1 base and J 1 base, leaving 8 bases between the germline ends. Here the CDR3 reads CASSEVQTSYEQYF. The CDR3 DNA reads as TGTGCCAGCAGTGAAGTTCAGACTTCCTACGAGCAGTACTTC.

This clonotype was picked up many times. V and J are TRBV18 and TRBJ1-2; TRBD1 is a possible D gene (5 bases). The germline gives CDR1 KGHSH, CDR2 LQKENI. Trimming left V 3 bases short and J 7 bases short, with 9 bases between. The CDR3 length is 12 residues. CDR3 bases: TGTGCCAGCTCACCGCGGGGGTCTGGCTACACCTTC. Its translation is CASSPRGSGYTF. Filled out from reference TRBV18 and TRBJ1-2, the complete variable domain reads NAGVMQNPRHLVRRRGQEARLRCSPMKGHSHVYWYRQLPEEGLKFMVYLQKENIIDESGMPKERFSAEFPKEGPSILRIQQVVRGDSAAYFCASSPRGSGYTFGSGTRLTVV.

J is TRBJ1-1 and V is TRBV30, with D possibly TRBD1 on 5 matching bases. Per the germline V gene, CDR1 is GTSNPN and CDR2 is SVGIG (reference sequence). The length of the CDR3 is 12 residues. V lost 2 bases, J lost 4 bases, and 8 bases lay in between. The CDR3 DNA is TGTGCCTGGAGTCGAAGGGGCACTGAAGCTTTCTTT. Protein sequence: CAWSRRGTEAFF. The complete variable domain, with remaining parts taken from reference TRBV30 and TRBJ1-1, reads SQTIHQWPATLVQPVGSPLSLECTVEGTSNPNLYWYRQAAGRGLQLLFYSVGIGQISSEVPQNLSASRPQDRQFILSSKKLLLSDSGFYLCAWSRRGTEAFFGQGTRLTVV.

This clonotype was counted ten times or more. J is TRBJ2-4 and V is TRBV20-1, with 11 positions matching TRBD2. This CDR3 region has 17 residues. V lost 3 bases to trimming and J lost 0 bases; unmatched junction nucleotides: 7. CDR1 is DFQATT and CDR2 is SNEGSKA in the germline V gene (reference sequence). CDR3: CSARASGGRLAKNIQYF. As DNA, the CDR3 is TGCAGTGCTAGGGCTAGCGGGGGGCGCCTAGCCAAAAACATTCAGTACTTC.

This clonotype has at least ten counts. V usage is TRBV28 and J usage is TRBJ2-5; no firm D call. CDR3 length: 16 amino acids. The germline V gene encodes CDR1 MDHEN and CDR2 SYDVKM. With 6 bases removed from V and 2 bases from J, the gap between germline ends came to 19 bases. The CDR3 region has the DNA TGTGCCAGCAGCGAGCTTTTGGAGCAGGATCAAGAGACCCAGTACTTC. This encodes CASSELLEQDQETQYF.

This clonotype was picked up many times. The chain has TRBV20-1 and TRBJ2-5, with D perhaps assigned TRBD1 or TRBD2 (5 bases each). Trimming stripped 7 bases from V and 0 bases from J, with 9 bases between. This CDR3 is 12 amino acids long. Germline values: CDR1 DFQATT, CDR2 SNEGSKA (reference sequence). Here the CDR3 reads CSVWGYQETQYF. In nucleotides, the CDR3 is TGCAGTGTTTGGGGGTACCAAGAGACCCAGTACTTC.

The V call is TRBV7-3, the J call TRBJ1-1, with 10 bases fitting TRBD1. The germline V gene has CDR1 SGHTA and CDR2 FQGTGA. This CDR3 region has 15 residues. V lost 5 bases to trimming and J lost 1 base; unmatched junction nucleotides: 4. DNA of the CDR3: TGTGCCAGCAGCAGCGGACAGGGGGAGAACACTGAAGCTTTCTTT. Amino acid sequence: CASSSGQGENTEAFF.

This clonotype was seen repeatedly, ten times or more. This rearrangement joins TRBV12-3 or TRBV12-4 to TRBJ2-3; 7 bases match TRBD1. Trimming at V came to 4 bases and at J to 3 bases, leaving 13 bases not matched to a gene. CDR3 length: 17 amino acids. The CDR3 DNA follows: TGTGCCAGCAGTTCCCAATTTGGGGCAGGGGGAACAGATACGCAGTATTTT. Its protein product is CASSSQFGAGGTDTQYF.

This clonotype was counted at least ten times. V and J are TRBV12-3 or TRBV12-4 and TRBJ2-5, with 8 bases identical to TRBD2. V lost 3 bases and J lost 3; bases outside the gene matches: 6. This CDR3 is built from 15 residues. This chain's CDR3 is CASSFETGGKETQYF. CDR3 DNA sequence: TGTGCCAGCAGTTTTGAGACGGGGGGGAAAGAGACCCAGTACTTC.

This clonotype has a count of ten or more. The chain links TRBV5-1 to TRBJ2-7; maybe TRBD1 (6 bases). Deletions cut 2 bases from V and 6 bases from J, with 12 bases between. CDR1 and CDR2 (germline): SGHRS, YFSETQ. The CDR3 length is 13 residues. The CDR3 protein is CASSLTGSVEQYF. The CDR3 DNA reads as TGCGCCAGCAGCTTAACAGGGTCCGTCGAGCAGTACTTC.